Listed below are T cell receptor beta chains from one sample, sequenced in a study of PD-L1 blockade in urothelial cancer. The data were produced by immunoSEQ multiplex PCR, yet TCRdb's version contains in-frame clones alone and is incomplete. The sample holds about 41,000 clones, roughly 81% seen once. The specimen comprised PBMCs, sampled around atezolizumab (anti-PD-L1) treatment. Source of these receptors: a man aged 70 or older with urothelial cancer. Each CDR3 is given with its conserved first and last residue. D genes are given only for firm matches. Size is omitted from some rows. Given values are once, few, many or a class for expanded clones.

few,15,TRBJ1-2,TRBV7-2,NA,CASSLVSAGNYGYTF,TGTGCCAGCAGCTTAGTCTCGGCAGGCAACTATGGCTACACCTTC
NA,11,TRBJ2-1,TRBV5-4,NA,CASAGNNEQFF,TGTGCCAGCGCCGGGAACAATGAGCAGTTCTTC
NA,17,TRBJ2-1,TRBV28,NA,CASSTTRGLSSYNEQFF,TGTGCCAGCAGTACCACCAGGGGATTAAGCTCCTACAATGAGCAGTTCTTC
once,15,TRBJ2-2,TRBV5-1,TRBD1,CASRRTGRGTGELFF,TGCGCCAGCAGACGGACAGGGAGAGGCACCGGGGAGCTGTTTTTT
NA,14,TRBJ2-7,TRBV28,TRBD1,CASSWTGSSYEQYF,TGTGCCAGCAGCTGGACAGGGAGCTCCTACGAGCAGTACTTC
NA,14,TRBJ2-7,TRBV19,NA,CASSMGQNNYEQYF,TGTGCCAGTTCCATGGGACAAAATAACTACGAGCAGTACTTC
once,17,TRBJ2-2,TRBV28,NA,CASSSPRWTDPTGELFF,TGTGCCAGCAGTTCGCCCCGATGGACAGATCCCACCGGGGAGCTGTTTTTT
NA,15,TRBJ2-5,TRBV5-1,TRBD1,CASSLGTGGQETQYF,TGCGCCAGCAGCTTGGGTACAGGGGGCCAAGAGACCCAGTACTTC
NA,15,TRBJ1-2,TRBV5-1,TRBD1,CASSPQGVEAYGYTF,TGCGCCAGCAGCCCCCAGGGGGTTGAGGCCTATGGCTACACCTTC
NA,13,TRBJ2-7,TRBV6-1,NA,CASTLGVAREQYF,TGTGCCAGCACTTTAGGTGTAGCGCGCGAGCAGTACTTC
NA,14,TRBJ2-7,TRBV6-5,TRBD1,CASSEGGHMYEQYF,TGTGCCAGCAGTGAAGGGGGCCACATGTACGAGCAGTACTTC
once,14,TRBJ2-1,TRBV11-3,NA,CASSLGPSYNEQFF,TGTGCCAGCAGCCTGGGGCCCTCCTACAATGAGCAGTTCTTC
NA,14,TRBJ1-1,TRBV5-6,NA,CASSLGQSRSEAFF,TGTGCCAGCAGCTTGGGACAATCGCGTTCTGAAGCTTTCTTT
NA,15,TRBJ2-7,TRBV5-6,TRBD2,CASSSGLAFSYEQYF,TGTGCCAGCAGCTCCGGACTAGCGTTTTCCTACGAGCAGTACTTC
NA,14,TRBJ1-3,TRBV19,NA,CASTLGAPGNTIYF,TGTGCCAGTACCCTGGGAGCGCCTGGAAACACCATATATTTT
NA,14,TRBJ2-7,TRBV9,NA,CASSVDLAYHEQYF,TGTGCCAGCAGCGTAGACCTAGCTTACCACGAGCAGTACTTC
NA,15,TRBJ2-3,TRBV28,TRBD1,CASSFSTGGPDTQYF,TGTGCCAGCAGTTTCTCTACAGGGGGCCCAGATACGCAGTATTTT
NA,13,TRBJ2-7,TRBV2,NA,CASSKRTAHEQYF,TGTGCCAGCAGTAAAAGGACAGCCCACGAGCAGTACTTC
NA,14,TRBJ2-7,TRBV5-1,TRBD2,CASSESSGFGEQYF,TGCGCCAGCAGCGAATCTAGCGGGTTCGGAGAGCAGTACTTC
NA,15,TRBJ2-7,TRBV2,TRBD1,CASSLGQGAIYEQYF,TGTGCCAGCAGCCTGGGACAGGGGGCCATCTACGAGCAGTACTTC
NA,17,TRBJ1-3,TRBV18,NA,CASSPTGKPLSGNTIYF,TGTGCCAGCTCACCAACAGGGAAGCCCCTCTCTGGAAACACCATATATTTT
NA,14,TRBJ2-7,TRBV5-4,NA,CASSSARHPYEQYF,TGTGCCAGCAGCTCAGCCAGGCACCCGTACGAGCAGTACTTC
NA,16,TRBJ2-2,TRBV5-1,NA,CASSLALGENTGELFF,TGCGCCAGCAGCTTGGCCCTAGGAGAGAACACCGGGGAGCTGTTTTTT
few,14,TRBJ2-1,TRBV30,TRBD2,CAWTSGVGNPEQFF,TGTGCCTGGACTAGCGGAGTCGGGAATCCTGAGCAGTTCTTC
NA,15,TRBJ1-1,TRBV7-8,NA,CASSLAEGRGTEAFF,TGTGCCAGCAGCTTAGCCGAGGGGAGGGGGACTGAAGCTTTCTTT
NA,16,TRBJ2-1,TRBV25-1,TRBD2,CASSEDVTSGSDEQFF,TGTGCCAGCAGTGAAGATGTGACTAGCGGGAGTGATGAGCAGTTCTTC
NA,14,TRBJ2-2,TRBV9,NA,CASSVAPNTGELFF,TGTGCCAGCAGCGTGGCTCCAAACACCGGGGAGCTGTTTTTT
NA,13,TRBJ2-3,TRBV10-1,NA,CASTSQGKDTQYF,TGCGCCAGCACTTCGCAGGGGAAGGATACGCAGTATTTT
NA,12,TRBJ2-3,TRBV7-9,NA,CASSRDRDTQYF,TGTGCCAGCAGCCGCGACAGAGATACGCAGTATTTT
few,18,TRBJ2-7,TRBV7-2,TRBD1,CASSLGFGGRTGSYEQYF,TGTGCCAGCAGCTTAGGTTTTGGGGGGAGGACAGGGTCGTACGAGCAGTACTTC
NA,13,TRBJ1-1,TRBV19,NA,CASSMQGNTEAFF,TGTGCCAGTAGTATGCAGGGGAACACTGAAGCTTTCTTT
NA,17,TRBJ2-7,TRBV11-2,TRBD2,CASSLVAFSGASYEQYF,TGTGCCAGCAGCTTGGTTGCCTTTAGCGGGGCCTCCTACGAGCAGTACTTC
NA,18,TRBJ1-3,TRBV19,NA,CASSPPRVHWSSGNTIYF,TGTGCCAGTAGTCCCCCGCGGGTCCATTGGAGCTCTGGAAACACCATATATTTT
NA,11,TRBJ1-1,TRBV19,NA,CASRNINEAFF,TGTGCCAGTAGGAACATAAATGAAGCTTTCTTT
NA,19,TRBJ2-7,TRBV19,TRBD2,CASSMIAGGPKSRSYEQYF,TGTGCCAGTAGTATGATAGCGGGAGGGCCGAAAAGTCGTTCCTACGAGCAGTACTTC
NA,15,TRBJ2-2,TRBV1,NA,CTSVTGSASTGELFF,TGCACCAGCGTCACAGGGAGTGCGAGCACCGGGGAGCTGTTTTTT
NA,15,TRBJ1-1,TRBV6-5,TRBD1,CASLPAAGQGGEAFF,TGTGCCAGCCTCCCGGCGGCGGGACAGGGGGGTGAAGCTTTCTTT
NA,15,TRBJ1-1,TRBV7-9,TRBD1,CASSLVTGVNTEAFF,TGTGCCAGCAGCTTAGTGACAGGGGTGAACACTGAAGCTTTCTTT
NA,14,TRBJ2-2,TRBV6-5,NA,CASSNRGRAGELFF,TGTGCCAGCAGTAACAGGGGGAGGGCCGGGGAGCTGTTTTTT
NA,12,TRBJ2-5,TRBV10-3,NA,CAIRDTGETQYF,TGTGCCATCAGGGACACAGGGGAGACCCAGTACTTC
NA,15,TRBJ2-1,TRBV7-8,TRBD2,CASSLGTSGRNEQFF,TGTGCCAGCAGCTTAGGGACTAGCGGGAGGAATGAGCAGTTCTTC
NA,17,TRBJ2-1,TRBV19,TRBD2,CASSIGDLAGVYNEQFF,TGTGCCAGTAGTATAGGGGACCTAGCGGGGGTTTACAATGAGCAGTTCTTC
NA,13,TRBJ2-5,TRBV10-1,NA,CASSRTDQETQYF,TGCGCCAGCAGTAGGACAGATCAAGAGACCCAGTACTTC
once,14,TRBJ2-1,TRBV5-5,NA,CASSPGQAYNEQFF,TGTGCCAGCAGCCCGGGACAAGCCTACAATGAGCAGTTCTTC
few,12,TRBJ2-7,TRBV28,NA,CASSHTTYEQYF,TGTGCCAGCAGCCATACAACCTACGAGCAGTACTTC
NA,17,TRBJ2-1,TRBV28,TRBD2,CASSPPTGTSGSNEQFF,TGTGCCAGCAGTCCCCCGACCGGGACTAGCGGGAGTAATGAGCAGTTCTTC
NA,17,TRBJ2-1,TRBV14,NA,CASSQDRGLLAYNEQFF,TGTGCCAGCAGCCAAGACCGAGGACTTTTGGCTTACAATGAGCAGTTCTTC
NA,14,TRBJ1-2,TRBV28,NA,CASSLPTRKYGYTF,TGTGCCAGCAGTTTGCCCACGAGGAAATATGGCTACACCTTC
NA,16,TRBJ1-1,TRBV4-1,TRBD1,CASSQVGGGQPTEAFF,TGCGCCAGCAGCCAAGTCGGTGGGGGACAGCCCACTGAAGCTTTCTTT
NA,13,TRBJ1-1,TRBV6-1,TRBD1,CASRTTGGPEAFF,TGTGCCAGCAGGACCACAGGGGGGCCTGAAGCTTTCTTT
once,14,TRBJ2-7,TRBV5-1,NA,CASSLAQGRYEQYF,TGCGCCAGCAGCTTGGCCCAGGGGCGCTACGAGCAGTACTTC
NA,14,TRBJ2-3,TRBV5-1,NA,CASTDGGATDTQYF,TGCGCCAGCACGGATGGGGGGGCCACAGATACGCAGTATTTT
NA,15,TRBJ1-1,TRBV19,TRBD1,CASSIGTGVAPEAFF,TGTGCCAGTAGTATTGGGACAGGAGTTGCGCCTGAAGCTTTCTTT
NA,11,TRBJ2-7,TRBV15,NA,CATSTGYEQYF,TGTGCCACCAGCACGGGGTACGAGCAGTACTTC
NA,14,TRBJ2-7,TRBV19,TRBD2,CASSRSGINYEQYF,TGTGCCAGTAGTCGAAGCGGGATTAACTACGAGCAGTACTTC